Detailed here is one T cell receptor beta chain. The CDR3 consists of 13 residues. CDR1 and CDR2 from the germline V gene are SGHTA and FQGNSA. J gave up 11 bases and V 1 base, and 2 bases lay outside the gene matches. The data originate from a study of blood T cell repertoires in COVID-19. Study background: Material from acute and convalescent COVID-19 was sourced from the United States, Italy and Spain. Nucleic acid was either cDNA or gDNA, and it came from T cells, B-cell-depleted T cells, or PBMCs.

Libraries were prepared by immunoSEQ multiplex PCR; TCRdb keeps only in-frame clonotypes and omits some of them. Of approximately 100,000 clones listed, over 75% are singletons. The chain joins TRBV7-2 to TRBJ1-1; 12 positions agree with TRBD1. The TCR sequence derives from a woman aged 25 to 39 with acute or convalescent COVID-19. The sequenced sample was peripheral blood. The CDR3 DNA is TGTGCCAGCAGCTTAGTGGGACAGGGGGCGGCTTTCTTT. Protein: CASSLVGQGAAFF.